The clone carrying this TCR beta chain has ten or more counts. What it binds is unknown. CDR1 and CDR2 from the germline V gene are LGHDT and YNNKEL (reference sequence). The V end was cut by 0 bases, the J end by 0 bases, with 6 bases between. The CDR3 consists of 15 residues. Selection for sequencing was limited to patients who had shown CD8+CD57+ cell expansion by flow cytometry. Template material for TCR beta VDJ and CDR3 profiling consisted of genomic DNA. TCRdb re-analysed the reads in MiXCR, keeping a single row per CDR3 protein. This sample has about 150,000 distinct CDR3 sequences, with less than 60% found just once. This sample is part of a study of CD8+CD57+ T cells in acquired aplastic anemia. Findings and limits, study-wide: Roughly 28 was the count of CD8+ CDR3 sequences that patients shared with controls.

This chain links TRBV3-1 with TRBJ1-5; D not certain. The receptor was isolated from a human donor with aplastic anemia. Sample: sorted CD4+, CD8+, or CD8+CD57+ T cells (not recorded which) from PBMCs. Written as DNA, the CDR3 is TGTGCCAGCAGCCAAGACCTGAATAGCAATCAGCCCCAGCATTTT. Translation: CASSQDLNSNQPQHF.